Below are 18 T cell receptor beta chains sequenced from a single sample in a study of OX40 agonist ivuxolimab in advanced cancers. Here immunoSEQ multiplex PCR was the method, and the copy in TCRdb shows in-frame clones only, minus some. This sample has 71,000 or so clones, with around 82% found just once. The specimen comprised CD4+ or CD8+ T cells sorted from blood, sampled in a trial of the OX40 agonist ivuxolimab. The receptors originated from an adult with an advanced solid tumor such as melanoma, head and neck, liver or kidney cancer.

This chain links TRBV6-7 with TRBJ2-1; the match to TRBD2 covers 13 bases. TRBV6-7 belongs to the ORF category, with a function that is uncertain. Losses at the gene ends were 5 bases for V and 6 bases for J; bases not matched to a gene: 4. CDR3 size: 15 residues. The CDR3 DNA reads TGTGCCAGCAGTATCACTAGCGGGAGGGGCAATGAGCAGTTCTTC. Its translation: CASSITSGRGNEQFF.

The chain couples TRBV28 to TRBJ1-4; D gene uncertain. This CDR3 has 15 residues. Trimming removed 2 bases from V and 7 bases from J, with 14 bases in between. Germline CDR1 MDHEN, CDR2 SYDVKM. The CDR3 DNA reads as TGTGCCAGCAGTTTAGCTGGGGATAACGGTGAAAAACTGTTTTTT. It is translated as CASSLAGDNGEKLFF.

The DNA for the CDR3 is TGTGCCAGCAGTCCTAGCGTTAGCACAGATACGCAGTATTTT. Translation: CASSPSVSTDTQYF. V usage is TRBV6-1 and J usage is TRBJ2-3; tentative D call: TRBD2 (6 bases). Trimming took 5 bases from V and 0 from J, leaving 9 bases between them. CDR3 length: 14 residues. Germline V CDR1 and CDR2: MNHNS, SASEGT.

J is TRBJ2-5 and V is TRBV19; D is uncertain. Between the trimmed V and J ends, which lost 1 base and 1 base, there was a span of 4 bases. Germline CDR1 and CDR2: LNHDA and SQIVND (reference sequence). This CDR3 comprises 13 residues. Written as DNA, the CDR3 is TGTGCCAGTAGTATAGGTACCCAAGAGACCCAGTACTTC. Translating it yields CASSIGTQETQYF.

This chain joins TRBV14 and TRBJ2-5; unclear D gene. The CDR3 consists of 13 residues. Germline V gene data show CDR1 as SGHDN and CDR2 as FVKESK. The ends were cut back, 6 bases at V and 2 bases at J, with 10 bases in the middle. As DNA, the CDR3 is TGTGCCAGCAGTCCCTCAGATCAAGAGACCCAGTACTTC. Translation: CASSPSDQETQYF.

This clone showed up just a few times. The rearrangement uses TRBV2 and TRBJ1-6; a possible D gene is TRBD1 (6 bases). This CDR3 is 16 amino acids long. Germline CDR1 is SNHLY and CDR2 is FYNNEI. The germline V and J ends were trimmed by 3 bases and 5 bases, with 14 bases remaining between them. CDR3 sequence: CASSDSRTANNSPLHF. The CDR3 nucleotides are TGTGCCAGCAGTGACTCAAGGACAGCTAATAATTCACCCCTCCACTTT.

V gene TRBV5-8 combines with J gene TRBJ2-2; 12 nucleotides agree with TRBD2. This CDR3 comprises 17 residues. Trimming took 3 bases from V and 5 from J; bases not matched to a gene: 8. Germline CDR1 is SGHTS and CDR2 is YDEGEE. The CDR3 nucleotides are TGTGCCAGCAGCTCCCCCGGCCTAGCGGGAGGGACCGGGGAGCTGTTTTTT. Protein sequence: CASSSPGLAGGTGELFF. The whole variable domain, remainder taken from reference TRBV5-8 and TRBJ2-2, is EAGVTQSPTHLIKTRGQQATLRCSPISGHTSVYWYQQALGLGLQFLLWYDEGEERNRGNFPPRFSGRQFPNYSSELNVNALELEDSALYLCASSSPGLAGGTGELFFGEGSRLTVL.

The J gene is TRBJ1-5, the V gene TRBV18; 7 bases match TRBD1. CDR3 length: 15 residues. J lost 1 base, V lost 5 bases, and 5 bases had no gene match. The germline gives CDR1 KGHSH, CDR2 LQKENI. The CDR3 region is CASSLGTESNQPQHF. CDR3 coding DNA: TGTGCCAGCTCATTGGGGACAGAGAGCAATCAGCCCCAGCATTTT.

The gene calls are TRBV29-1 and TRBJ2-5; D perhaps matches TRBD2 (6 bases). The ends were cut back, 6 bases at V and 7 bases at J, with 18 bases in the middle. The CDR3 sequence is 13 residues long. Germline V lookup: CDR1 SQVTM, CDR2 ANQGSEA. CDR3 bases: TGCAGCGTCCGCGGGACTGCCAGTGGGACCCAGTACTTC. It specifies CSVRGTASGTQYF. The whole variable domain, filled in from reference TRBV29-1 and TRBJ2-5, reads SAVISQKPSRDICQRGTSLTIQCQVDSQVTMMFWYRQQPGQSLTLIATANQGSEATYESGFVIDKFPISRPNLTFSTLTVSNMSPEDSSIYLCSVRGTASGTQYFGPGTRLLVL.

This clone appeared once. This chain connects TRBV6-5 to TRBJ2-1; TRBD1 agrees at 8 bases. This CDR3 region has 15 residues. The germline V gene has CDR1 MNHEY and CDR2 SVGAGI. Trimming removed 6 bases from V and 8 bases from J; junction bases left unmatched: 12. The CDR3 region is CASSYPGQASDEQFF. Here the CDR3 DNA reads TGTGCCAGCAGCTATCCGGGACAGGCGTCGGATGAGCAGTTCTTC.

The chain couples TRBV7-3 to TRBJ2-5; 8 nucleotides match TRBD1. The CDR3 totals 13 residues. The V gene end was trimmed by 6 bases and the J gene end by 2 bases; junction bases not matched to a gene: 2. Germline V lookup: CDR1 SGHTA, CDR2 FQGTGA. The DNA of the CDR3 is TGTGCCAGCAGTACAGGGGGTCAAGAGACCCAGTACTTC. It encodes CASSTGGQETQYF.

V gene TRBV27 combines with J gene TRBJ2-1; the D call may be TRBD1 or TRBD2 (6 bases each). Looked up from germline, CDR1 is MNHEY and CDR2 is SMNVEV (reference sequence). The CDR3 consists of 14 residues. With 0 bases removed from V and 5 bases from J, the gap between germline ends came to 8 bases. The CDR3 loop reads CASSLSRGDNEQFF. CDR3 nucleotides: TGTGCCAGCAGTTTATCGAGGGGGGACAATGAGCAGTTCTTC.

The V call is TRBV5-1, the J call TRBJ1-6; a weak D match, TRBD1 (6 bases). Trimming pared 0 bases from V and 6 bases from J, leaving 7 bases between. This CDR3 comprises 14 residues. The germline V gene has CDR1 SGHRS and CDR2 YFSETQ. CDR3 protein: CASSLGQVNSPLHF. CDR3 DNA: TGCGCCAGCAGCTTGGGACAGGTTAATTCACCCCTCCACTTT.

In this sample, this clone turned up once. V usage is TRBV7-2 and J usage is TRBJ2-5; D tentatively reads TRBD1 or TRBD2 (6 bases each). CDR1 is SGHTA, CDR2 FQGNSA, per germline. Trimming took 5 bases from V and 5 from J, leaving 15 bases between them. This CDR3 spans 14 amino acids. CDR3 amino acids: CASSALGGQETQYF. CDR3 in DNA: TGTGCCAGCAGCGCCCTAGGGGGGCAGGAGACCCAGTACTTC.

The rearrangement joins TRBV11-1 to TRBJ2-5, with D tentatively TRBD2 (5 bases). Deletions cut 1 base from V and 5 bases from J, with 11 bases between. The CDR3 sequence is 14 residues long. Germline V gene sequence: CDR1 SGHAT, CDR2 FQDESV (reference sequence). CDR3 amino acids: CASSLVAFGETQYF. The CDR3 bases are TGTGCCAGCAGCTTAGTAGCGTTCGGGGAGACCCAGTACTTC.

The chain is built from TRBV30 and TRBJ1-5, with a possible D match to TRBD1 (6 bases). Germline V gene sequence: CDR1 GTSNPN, CDR2 SVGIG (reference sequence). V dropped 0 bases and J dropped 4 bases, with 19 bases sitting between them. The CDR3 runs to 17 residues. The CDR3 is CAWSVGGGRSLNQPQHF. CDR3 nucleotide sequence: TGTGCCTGGAGTGTAGGGGGGGGCAGATCCTTAAATCAGCCCCAGCATTTT.

The chain has TRBV29-1 and TRBJ2-3; weak D call: TRBD1 (8 bases). This CDR3 has 15 residues. Per the germline V gene, CDR1 is SQVTM and CDR2 is ANQGSEA. V gave up 2 bases and J gave up 5 bases, with 17 bases separating them. The CDR3 protein is CSVEPRTGRGDTQYF. The CDR3 DNA is TGCAGCGTTGAACCCCGGACAGGGAGGGGAGATACGCAGTATTTT.

The chain carries TRBV18 and TRBJ2-5, with D possibly being TRBD1 or TRBD2 (6 bases each). The germline CDR1 and CDR2 sequences are KGHSH and LQKENI. This CDR3 spans 14 amino acids. V lost 0 bases and J lost 5, with 10 bases in between. For the CDR3, the DNA is TGTGCCAGCTCACCACCGGAGGGGGTTGAGACCCAGTACTTC. Protein: CASSPPEGVETQYF.